Below, 19 T cell receptor beta chains from the same sample are listed, as sequenced in a study of T cell responses to AZD1222 COVID-19 vaccine. Profiling relied on immunoSEQ multiplex PCR, and the TCRdb table lists in-frame clones only, not all of them. The sample shows some 150,000 clones, more than 80% of them seen only once. The sequencing used peripheral blood, collected on day 0 of MenACWY control vaccination. The origin of the receptors is an adult in good health.

The chain combines TRBV7-9 with TRBJ2-1; 7 bases map to TRBD2. The V segment lost 5 bases and the J segment 0 bases; nucleotides outside the gene matches: 7. The CDR3 length is 16 residues. Germline CDR1 is SEHNR and CDR2 is FQNEAQ (reference sequence). CDR3 nucleotide sequence: TGTGCCAGCAGCCCCCGCTCGGGGGGCTCCTACAATGAGCAGTTCTTC. Protein sequence: CASSPRSGGSYNEQFF.

The rearrangement joins TRBV29-1 to TRBJ2-3; weak D call: TRBD1 (6 bases). Germline values: CDR1 SQVTM, CDR2 ANQGSEA. Deletions cut 1 base from V and 5 bases from J, with 7 bases between. This CDR3 is 12 amino acids long. The chain's CDR3 is CSVEGGGDTQYF. CDR3 in DNA: TGCAGCGTTGAAGGAGGGGGAGATACGCAGTATTTT.

V is TRBV5-1 and J is TRBJ2-5; possibly TRBD2 for D (6 bases). Trimming shortened V by 0 bases and J by 1 base, and 16 bases separated the two germline ends. From germline, CDR1 is SGHRS and CDR2 YFSETQ. CDR3 size: 17 residues. CDR3: CASSLVLTGEGQETQYF. In nucleotides, the CDR3 is TGCGCCAGCAGCTTGGTTCTGACGGGAGAGGGCCAAGAGACCCAGTACTTC.

The rearrangement uses TRBV2 and TRBJ1-1; perhaps TRBD1 as D (5 bases). This CDR3 is built from 15 residues. The V gene lost 6 bases and the J gene lost 1 base, with 15 bases spanning the gap. Germline loops: CDR1 SNHLY, CDR2 FYNNEI. CDR3 sequence: CASSARDGKNTEAFF. CDR3 coding DNA: TGTGCCAGCAGCGCCCGGGACGGGAAGAACACTGAAGCTTTCTTT.

The V call is TRBV19, the J call TRBJ1-5; D unclear. Trimming cost V 0 bases and J 4 bases, with 1 base left between them. The length of the CDR3 is 12 residues. Germline CDR1 is LNHDA and CDR2 is SQIVND (reference sequence). CDR3 nucleotide sequence: TGTGCCAGTAGTATAGAAAATCAGCCCCAGCATTTT. This gives the protein CASSIENQPQHF. Full variable domain (outside the CDR3, taken from reference TRBV19 and TRBJ1-5): DGGITQSPKYLFRKEGQNVTLSCEQNLNHDAMYWYRQDPGQGLRLIYYSQIVNDFQKGDIAEGYSVSREKKESFPLTVTSAQKNPTAFYLCASSIENQPQHFGDGTRLSIL.

The V gene is TRBV6-4, the J gene TRBJ2-3, with 12 bases lining up with TRBD2. The CDR3 is 15 residues long. J gave up 6 bases and V 3 bases, and 4 bases lay outside the gene matches. Germline assignment: CDR1 MRHNA and CDR2 SNTAGT. The chain's CDR3 is CASSDGLAGPDTQYF. In DNA, the CDR3 is TGTGCCAGCAGTGATGGACTAGCGGGGCCCGATACGCAGTATTTT.

The chain combines TRBV5-1 with TRBJ2-2; no clear D. The CDR3 totals 16 residues. The germline CDR1 and CDR2 sequences are SGHRS and YFSETQ. Trimming took off 0 bases at V and 0 bases at J, with 9 bases between the two ends. The CDR3 DNA reads TGCGCCAGCAGCTTGGACAGAAGAACGAACACCGGGGAGCTGTTTTTT. Its protein is CASSLDRRTNTGELFF.

The rearrangement links TRBV19 to TRBJ1-1; tentative D call: TRBD1 (6 bases). Trimming shortened V by 3 bases and J by 1 base, and 6 bases separated the two germline ends. This CDR3 comprises 13 residues. Germline values: CDR1 LNHDA, CDR2 SQIVND (reference sequence). As DNA, the CDR3 is TGTGCCAGTAGTATGACAGGGAACACTGAAGCTTTCTTT. Its protein is CASSMTGNTEAFF.

This clone was seen a single time. J is TRBJ1-1 and V is TRBV5-1; D perhaps matches TRBD1 (5 bases). CDR3 size: 15 residues. V was cut by 0 bases and J by 0 bases, with 9 bases left in between. Germline V lookup: CDR1 SGHRS, CDR2 YFSETQ. CDR3 residues: CASSLGREMNTEAFF. CDR3 nucleotide sequence: TGCGCCAGCAGCTTGGGCAGGGAGATGAACACTGAAGCTTTCTTT. Complete variable domain (other parts from reference TRBV5-1 and TRBJ1-1): KAGVTQTPRYLIKTRGQQVTLSCSPISGHRSVSWYQQTPGQGLQFLFEYFSETQRNKGNFPGRFSGRQFSNSRSEMNVSTLELGDSALYLCASSLGREMNTEAFFGQGTRLTVV.

The chain couples TRBV12-3 or TRBV12-4 to TRBJ1-5; maybe TRBD1 (6 bases). V shed 7 bases and J shed 4 bases, with 8 bases lying between them. This CDR3 has 12 residues. CDR3 sequence reads: CASKDSNQPQHF. The CDR3 nucleotides are TGTGCCAGCAAGGACAGTAATCAGCCCCAGCATTTT.

This sequence joins TRBV19 and TRBJ1-4; D unclear. This CDR3 has 16 amino acids. CDR1 and CDR2 (germline): LNHDA, SQIVND (reference sequence). V shed 3 bases and J shed 7 bases, with 18 bases lying between them. In DNA, the CDR3 is TGTGCCAGTAGTATCGGAGGATTCGGGATAGGTGAAAAACTGTTTTTT. This encodes CASSIGGFGIGEKLFF.

The J gene is TRBJ1-2, the V gene TRBV7-2; weak D call: TRBD1 (6 bases). Trimming removed 4 bases at V and 7 bases at J, with 10 bases between. Germline assignment: CDR1 SGHTA and CDR2 FQGNSA. The CDR3 sequence is 12 residues long. The CDR3 nucleotides read TGTGCCAGCAGCTCACAGGGTGGTGGCTACACCTTC. Residues: CASSSQGGGYTF.

The chain joins TRBV27 to TRBJ2-7, with D perhaps matching TRBD2 (5 bases). Trimming cost V 3 bases and J 9 bases, with 15 bases left between them. The CDR3 totals 13 residues. Looked up from germline, CDR1 is MNHEY and CDR2 is SMNVEV (reference sequence). CDR3 nucleotides: TGTGCCAGCAGTTTTCTCGGATCGGGGATGCAGTACTTC. It codes for CASSFLGSGMQYF.

The chain combines TRBV19 with TRBJ1-5; D uncertain. The CDR3 consists of 12 residues. Trimming stripped 5 bases from V and 1 base from J, with 3 bases between. Germline V gives CDR1 LNHDA, CDR2 SQIVND (reference sequence). The CDR3 loop reads CASSPSNQPQHF. Here the CDR3 DNA reads TGTGCCAGTAGTCCGAGCAATCAGCCCCAGCATTTT.

The chain combines TRBV30 with TRBJ2-7, with 10 bases that match TRBD1. The CDR3 is 13 residues long. CDR1 is GTSNPN and CDR2 is SVGIG in the germline V gene (reference sequence). Trimming took 2 bases from V and 4 from J; bases not matched to a gene: 2. The CDR3 loop is CAWSRDRGYEQYF. Written as DNA, the CDR3 is TGTGCCTGGAGTAGGGACAGGGGTTACGAGCAGTACTTC.

This chain joins TRBV5-1 and TRBJ2-5; no reliable D call. Germline V gene data show CDR1 as SGHRS and CDR2 as YFSETQ. The V and J ends lost 1 base and 2 bases respectively, with 9 bases between them. The length of the CDR3 is 14 residues. CDR3 DNA: TGCGCCAGCAGCTTGTACGGATCTCAAGAGACCCAGTACTTC. Protein product: CASSLYGSQETQYF.

The chain is built from TRBV4-2 and TRBJ2-5; 7 bases are shared with TRBD1. The CDR3 loop spans 16 amino acids. CDR1 is LGHNA and CDR2 is YNFKEQ in the germline V gene. V lost 4 bases to trimming and J lost 3 bases; unmatched junction nucleotides: 11. The DNA for the CDR3 is TGTGCCAGCAGCCTCACCCTAAGAACAGGGGAAGAGACCCAGTACTTC. Translated: CASSLTLRTGEETQYF.

V and J are TRBV30 and TRBJ2-3; D remains ambiguous. This CDR3 is 16 amino acids long. Trimming took off 3 bases at V and 6 bases at J, with 22 bases between the two ends. CDR1 and CDR2 (germline): GTSNPN, SVGIG (reference sequence). Here the CDR3 DNA reads TGTGCCTGGAGGCTGAGGCTACTACCTCCCGGTGATACGCAGTATTTT. The encoded protein is CAWRLRLLPPGDTQYF. Filled out from reference TRBV30 and TRBJ2-3, the complete variable domain reads SQTIHQWPATLVQPVGSPLSLECTVEGTSNPNLYWYRQAAGRGLQLLFYSVGIGQISSEVPQNLSASRPQDRQFILSSKKLLLSDSGFYLCAWRLRLLPPGDTQYFGPGTRLTVL.

As to this clone: A read error may account for a junction end that differs from germline. This chain connects TRBV11-1 to TRBJ2-5; weak D call: TRBD1 (8 bases). Germline assignment: CDR1 SGHAT and CDR2 FQDESV (reference sequence). CDR3 length equals 13 residues. The CDR3 sequence: CASSLDREGRWDF. As DNA, the CDR3 is TGTGCCAGCAGCTTGGACAGGGAGGGGAGGTGGGACTTC.